Each of the 24 T cell receptor beta chains below was sequenced from the same sample in a study of shared clonotypes between healthy human individuals. The repertoire was sequenced with immunoSEQ multiplex PCR; TCRdb's copy has only in-frame clones and lacks some. Altogether some 580,000 clones are present, 98% being singletons, with the ten largest covering 0.3%. Naive CD8 cells were CD45RO-negative, positively selected for CCR7, excluding terminally differentiated effector memory CD45RA+ cells. The specimen sequenced was naive CD8+ T cells sorted from blood. Receptors were obtained from a man aged 25 to 40 in good health.

This chain joins TRBV14 and TRBJ2-7; 7 positions match TRBD1. The CDR3 spans 14 residues. Germline loops: CDR1 SGHDN, CDR2 FVKESK. V lost 3 bases, J lost 3 bases, and 5 bases stayed unmatched. The CDR3 nucleotides read TGTGCCAGCAGCCAGGGACAGTACGGCTACGAGCAGTACTTC. It specifies CASSQGQYGYEQYF.

This rearrangement joins TRBV9 to TRBJ2-3; maybe TRBD2 (5 bases). With 4 bases removed from V and 4 bases from J, the gap between germline ends came to 10 bases. Germline V lookup: CDR1 SGDLS, CDR2 YYNGEE. This CDR3 is built from 13 residues. CDR3 DNA: TGTGCCAGCAGCCTCGAGGGAGCAGATACGCAGTATTTT. Its protein product is CASSLEGADTQYF.

This rearrangement joins TRBV4-1 to TRBJ1-1, with TRBD1 as a possible D gene (6 bases). Germline-derived CDR1 and CDR2 are MGHRA and YSYEKL. This CDR3 is built from 14 residues. V gave up 0 bases and J gave up 1 base, with 6 bases separating them. CDR3 bases: TGCGCCAGCAGCCAAGAGGGACAGAACACTGAAGCTTTCTTT. Its translation: CASSQEGQNTEAFF.

The chain links TRBV13 to TRBJ1-4; D is possibly TRBD1 (5 bases). V was clipped by 2 bases and J by 0 bases, with 7 bases between them. From germline, CDR1 is PRHDT and CDR2 FYEKMQ (reference sequence). This CDR3 region has 15 residues. The CDR3: CASSLWGATNEKLFF. Here the CDR3 DNA reads TGTGCCAGCAGCTTATGGGGGGCAACTAATGAAAAACTGTTTTTT. Drawing the rest from reference TRBV13 and TRBJ1-4, the complete variable domain is AAGVIQSPRHLIKEKRETATLKCYPIPRHDTVYWYQQGPGQDPQFLISFYEKMQSDKGSIPDRFSAQQFSDYHSELNMSSLELGDSALYFCASSLWGATNEKLFFGSGTQLSVL.

This chain uses TRBV14 with TRBJ2-1, with 7 bases lining up with TRBD2. This CDR3 region has 16 residues. The V segment lost 1 base and the J segment 5 bases; nucleotides outside the gene matches: 8. Germline CDR1 and CDR2: SGHDN and FVKESK. The CDR3 DNA reads TGTGCCAGCAGCCAAGGGGTCGTGGGAGGGGACAATGAGCAGTTCTTC. This sequence encodes CASSQGVVGGDNEQFF.

V and J are TRBV10-2 and TRBJ2-3; D is unresolved. The CDR3 sequence is 12 residues long. Per the germline V gene, CDR1 is WSHSY and CDR2 is SAAADI. The germline V and J ends were trimmed by 6 bases and 6 bases, with 10 bases remaining between them. The CDR3 nucleotides are TGCGCCAGCAGCAGACCCCCGGATACGCAGTATTTT. As protein: CASSRPPDTQYF.

CDR3: CASSFSERGRTEQYF. CDR3 sequence (DNA): TGCGCCAGCAGCTTTTCCGAGAGGGGGCGAACCGAGCAGTACTTC. This sequence joins TRBV5-1 and TRBJ2-7; 7 nucleotides line up with TRBD1. Unmatched junction bases numbered 11, after V lost 2 bases and J lost 6 bases. The CDR3 is made up of 15 amino acids. CDR1 SGHRS and CDR2 YFSETQ come from the germline V gene.

This chain uses TRBV14 with TRBJ2-3; unclear D gene. The ends were cut back, 1 base at V and 2 bases at J, with 10 bases in the middle. Germline CDR1 and CDR2: SGHDN and FVKESK. The CDR3 totals 15 residues. The CDR3 bases are TGTGCCAGCAGCCAAGTGGCCGGTCTCACAGATACGCAGTATTTT. Translating gives CASSQVAGLTDTQYF.

The chain links TRBV6-1 to TRBJ2-7; the match to TRBD2 covers 8 bases. Unmatched junction bases numbered 7, after V lost 3 bases and J lost 6 bases. The germline gives CDR1 MNHNS, CDR2 SASEGT. The length of the CDR3 is 14 residues. This CDR3 is CASSERREAIEQYF. The CDR3 DNA is TGTGCCAGCAGTGAGAGGCGGGAGGCGATCGAGCAGTACTTC.

The chain couples TRBV15 to TRBJ2-1; 10 bases map to TRBD2. Trimming at V came to 3 bases and at J to 5 bases, leaving 4 bases not matched to a gene. CDR1 LNHNV and CDR2 YYDKDF come from the germline V gene (reference sequence). This CDR3 has 15 residues. CDR3 coding DNA: TGTGCCACCAGCAGCCGGACTAGCGGAAACAATGAGCAGTTCTTC. It encodes CATSSRTSGNNEQFF.

The chain couples TRBV27 to TRBJ2-7; D is unresolved. This CDR3 is 13 amino acids long. Germline-derived CDR1 and CDR2 are MNHEY and SMNVEV (reference sequence). Trimming shortened V by 1 base and J by 2 bases, and 6 bases separated the two germline ends. CDR3: CASSLFAPYEQYF. For the CDR3, the DNA is TGTGCCAGCAGTTTATTTGCGCCCTACGAGCAGTACTTC.

This clone appeared once. The gene calls are TRBV2 and TRBJ2-2, with D perhaps TRBD2 (5 bases). Germline V lookup: CDR1 SNHLY, CDR2 FYNNEI. This CDR3 spans 14 amino acids. Between the trimmed V and J ends, which lost 6 bases and 5 bases, there was a span of 13 bases. In nucleotides, the CDR3 is TGTGCCAGCAGAGCGGAAAGTGGGACCGGGGAGCTGTTTTTT. It specifies CASRAESGTGELFF.

This clone was recorded once. The J gene is TRBJ2-2, the V gene TRBV7-7, with a tentative D call TRBD2 (6 bases). Germline CDR1 reads SSHAT; CDR2 reads FNYEAQ (reference sequence). This CDR3 comprises 14 residues. Trimming shortened V by 5 bases and J by 7 bases, and 14 bases separated the two germline ends. CDR3 in amino acids: CASSPQRAGGELFF. CDR3 nucleotide sequence: TGTGCCAGCAGCCCTCAGCGGGCTGGCGGGGAGCTGTTTTTT.

The chain links TRBV11-2 to TRBJ2-1; D is perhaps TRBD2 (6 bases). CDR1 and CDR2 (germline): SGHAT, FQNNGV. Trimming shortened V by 1 base and J by 12 bases, and 10 bases separated the two germline ends. The CDR3 length is 12 residues. The CDR3 DNA is TGTGCCAGCAGCTTAGGGGACTTAACGCAGTTCTTC. It specifies CASSLGDLTQFF.

CDR3 in DNA: TGCGCCAGCAGCAAGACAGGGGGTGACGAGCAGTACTTC. This codes for CASSKTGGDEQYF. The chain carries TRBV5-1 and TRBJ2-7; 9 bases are shared with TRBD1. V trimming: 4 bases; J trimming: 5 bases; junction bases outside the gene matches: 4. Germline CDR1 reads SGHRS; CDR2 reads YFSETQ. This CDR3 is built from 13 residues. The variable domain in full, completed from reference TRBV5-1 and TRBJ2-7, reads KAGVTQTPRYLIKTRGQQVTLSCSPISGHRSVSWYQQTPGQGLQFLFEYFSETQRNKGNFPGRFSGRQFSNSRSEMNVSTLELGDSALYLCASSKTGGDEQYFGPGTRLTVT.

CDR3 loop: CASSDPLDREDYGYTF. CDR3 DNA sequence: TGTGCCAGCAGCGATCCCCTAGACAGGGAAGACTATGGCTACACCTTC. The rearrangement uses TRBV2 and TRBJ1-2; TRBD1 agrees at 7 bases. The CDR3 is made up of 16 amino acids. V shed 6 bases, J shed 3 bases, and the junction held 13 bases outside the gene matches. The germline V gene has CDR1 SNHLY and CDR2 FYNNEI.

V gene TRBV5-1 combines with J gene TRBJ2-1; D is perhaps TRBD2 (6 bases). CDR1 and CDR2 from the germline V gene are SGHRS and YFSETQ. Trimming removed 4 bases at V and 4 bases at J, with 15 bases between. This CDR3 contains 15 residues. This CDR3 reads CASSDLAWGYNEQFF. The CDR3 DNA reads TGCGCCAGCAGCGATCTAGCGTGGGGATACAATGAGCAGTTCTTC.

The chain uses TRBV7-2 and TRBJ2-7; TRBD2 agrees at 11 bases. The ends lost 3 bases at V and 2 bases at J; junction bases unmatched: 6. From germline, CDR1 is SGHTA and CDR2 FQGNSA. The CDR3 sequence is 16 residues long. The CDR3 DNA sequence: TGTGCCAGCAGCTTCTCCTTAGCGGGAGGGCCCTACGAGCAGTACTTC. This translates into CASSFSLAGGPYEQYF.

The chain links TRBV5-1 to TRBJ1-1; D perhaps matches TRBD1 (6 bases). The germline V and J ends were trimmed by 3 bases and 5 bases, with 14 bases remaining between them. The CDR3 covers 14 residues. Germline CDR1 reads SGHRS; CDR2 reads YFSETQ. The CDR3, as DNA: TGCGCCAGCAGCTGGATGGGGGCGGGGACTGAAGCTTTCTTT. Protein: CASSWMGAGTEAFF.

The chain links TRBV4-1 to TRBJ2-7, with a possible D match to TRBD2 (6 bases). Trimming pared 5 bases from V and 4 bases from J, leaving 18 bases between. The germline V gene encodes CDR1 MGHRA and CDR2 YSYEKL. CDR3 length: 15 amino acids. The CDR3 nucleotides read TGCGCCAGCAGCTACAGACTAGATGGCGGGTACGAGCAGTACTTC. Its translation: CASSYRLDGGYEQYF.

The chain employs TRBV29-1 and TRBJ2-7; 7 bases agree with TRBD2. The CDR3 consists of 14 residues. Unmatched junction bases numbered 4, after V lost 0 bases and J lost 2 bases. The germline V gene encodes CDR1 SQVTM and CDR2 ANQGSEA. CDR3 amino acids: CSVEDREGPYEQYF. CDR3 nucleotides: TGCAGCGTTGAAGACAGGGAGGGCCCCTACGAGCAGTACTTC.

This clone was found once. V is TRBV5-4 and J is TRBJ1-1; D is unresolved. The CDR3 contains 13 residues. V dropped 5 bases and J dropped 3 bases, with 11 bases sitting between them. Germline CDR1 and CDR2: SGHNT and YYREEE (reference sequence). CDR3 bases: TGTGCCAGCAGACCTCGCGGGGACACTGAAGCTTTCTTT. This encodes CASRPRGDTEAFF.

Details on this clone: This sample also contains other DNA sequences that code for the same CDR3. The CDR3 coding sequence is TGCGCCAGCAGCTTGGCCGTGGGGAACACTGAAGCTTTCTTT. Protein: CASSLAVGNTEAFF. This sequence joins TRBV5-1 and TRBJ1-1; the D is unclear. Germline CDR1 SGHRS, CDR2 YFSETQ. Trimming removed 0 bases at V and 1 base at J, with 7 bases between. The CDR3 sequence is 14 residues long.

The chain joins TRBV4-3 to TRBJ2-7; D is uncertain. This CDR3 comprises 13 residues. Germline-derived CDR1 and CDR2 are LGHNA and YSLEER. V was pared by 2 bases and J by 0 bases, with 5 bases between. The CDR3 region is CASSQSLSYEQYF. DNA of the CDR3: TGCGCCAGCAGCCAAAGCCTCTCCTACGAGCAGTACTTC.